A single sample is the source of the 10 T cell receptor beta chains below, sequenced in a study of blood T cell repertoires in COVID-19. Profiling relied on immunoSEQ multiplex PCR, and the TCRdb table lists in-frame clones only, not all of them. The sample carries about 110,000 clones, around 64% recorded once. Sequenced input: peripheral blood. Receptor source: a human donor with acute or convalescent COVID-19. The donor label of this sample is uncertain.

The V and J genes are TRBV12-3 or TRBV12-4 and TRBJ2-2; D remains ambiguous. This CDR3 spans 12 amino acids. The V gene lost 5 bases and the J gene lost 7 bases, with 8 bases spanning the gap. Written as DNA, the CDR3 is TGTGCCAGCAGTCCGGGTCGCGGGGAGCTGTTTTTT. Its protein is CASSPGRGELFF.

V gene TRBV28 combines with J gene TRBJ1-2, with D perhaps matching TRBD1 (5 bases). The V end was cut by 4 bases, the J end by 4 bases, with 10 bases between. This CDR3 region has 13 residues. Germline lookup yields CDR1 MDHEN and CDR2 SYDVKM. CDR3 protein: CASSWRRVYGYTF. The CDR3 region has the DNA TGTGCCAGCAGTTGGCGCAGGGTCTATGGCTACACCTTC.

The chain couples TRBV6-4 to TRBJ2-6; 7 bases are a match to TRBD1. There are 16 residues in the CDR3. Germline CDR1 is MRHNA and CDR2 is SNTAGT. Trimming took 2 bases from V and 2 from J; bases not matched to a gene: 3. The CDR3: CASSDATGAGANVLTF. The CDR3 DNA reads as TGTGCCAGCAGTGACGCTACAGGGGCTGGGGCCAACGTCCTGACTTTC.

V gene TRBV4-1 combines with J gene TRBJ2-3; D possibly corresponds to TRBD2 (7 bases). V lost 0 bases and J 11 bases, leaving 15 bases between the germline ends. There are 14 residues in the CDR3. Germline CDR1 reads MGHRA; CDR2 reads YSYEKL. For the CDR3, the DNA is TGCGCCAGCAGCCAAGATTCGGGGGGCGGGAAGCAGTATTTT. It codes for CASSQDSGGGKQYF.

This clone came up a few times. This rearrangement joins TRBV7-2 to TRBJ2-1; D might be TRBD1 (5 bases). Germline CDR1 is SGHTA and CDR2 is FQGNSA. There are 18 residues in the CDR3. V gave up 1 base and J gave up 5 bases, with 21 bases separating them. The CDR3 nucleotides are TGTGCCAGCAGCTTAGAGTTGGTGGGGCCCAGAAGGAACAATGAGCAGTTCTTC. This codes for CASSLELVGPRRNNEQFF.

This chain joins TRBV5-1 and TRBJ2-1, with TRBD2 identical over 10 bases. CDR1 SGHRS and CDR2 YFSETQ come from the germline V gene. This CDR3 region has 16 residues. The junction had 8 bases not matched to a gene; V was cut back by 4 bases and J by 4 bases. The CDR3 is CASSRSVAGGYNEQFF. The CDR3 nucleotides read TGCGCCAGCAGCCGCTCGGTAGCGGGGGGTTACAATGAGCAGTTCTTC.

This sequence joins TRBV14 and TRBJ1-4, with a weak D call TRBD1 (5 bases). V lost 5 bases, J lost 5 bases, and 15 bases lay in between. The CDR3 covers 15 residues. CDR1 is SGHDN and CDR2 is FVKESK in the germline V gene. In nucleotides, the CDR3 is TGTGCCAGCAGCAGAAGCCAGGGCTTAAATGAAAAACTGTTTTTT. It codes for CASSRSQGLNEKLFF.

The rearrangement links TRBV2 to TRBJ1-1; D might be TRBD1 (6 bases). Germline loops: CDR1 SNHLY, CDR2 FYNNEI. The CDR3 consists of 15 residues. V lost 3 bases and J lost 0, with 11 bases in between. CDR3 DNA sequence: TGTGCCAGCAGTGATGGGACACTTATGAACACTGAAGCTTTCTTT. Protein: CASSDGTLMNTEAFF.

The rearrangement joins TRBV5-1 to TRBJ2-2; D gene ambiguous. This CDR3 is 15 amino acids long. CDR1 is SGHRS, CDR2 YFSETQ, per germline. Trimming shortened V by 0 bases and J by 6 bases, and 12 bases separated the two germline ends. This CDR3 reads CASSLDSLRPGELFF. The CDR3 coding sequence is TGCGCCAGCAGCTTGGACAGTTTGAGACCCGGGGAGCTGTTTTTT.

The rearrangement uses TRBV28 and TRBJ2-3; 11 positions match TRBD2. CDR3 length equals 18 residues. Looked up from germline, CDR1 is MDHEN and CDR2 is SYDVKM. Trimming removed 4 bases from V and 4 bases from J; junction bases left unmatched: 13. The CDR3 nucleotides read TGTGCCAGCAGTTCCCTTCGACTAGCGGGGTGGGGACCAGATACGCAGTATTTT. Translated, it gives CASSSLRLAGWGPDTQYF.